The 8 T cell receptor beta chains given below trace back to one sample, sequenced in a study of follicular helper T cells after annual influenza vaccination. The table came from immunoSEQ multiplex PCR; TCRdb's copy has only in-frame clones and leaves some out. This sample has approximately 10,000 clones, with 65% to 85% found just once. Specimen: CXCR5- memory CD4+ T cells sorted from blood, collected 6 weeks after influenza vaccination. The receptors derive from an adult who received the influenza vaccine.

V usage is TRBV5-1 and J usage is TRBJ1-3; 9 bases line up with TRBD1. The germline gives CDR1 SGHRS, CDR2 YFSETQ. Trimming removed 2 bases from V and 0 bases from J; junction bases left unmatched: 6. The CDR3 has 17 amino acids. The CDR3 nucleotides read TGCGCCAGCAGCTTTACGACAGGGGGTTCCTCTGGAAACACCATATATTTT. Encoded protein: CASSFTTGGSSGNTIYF.

The chain joins TRBV20-1 to TRBJ2-5; TRBD2 is a possible D gene (6 bases). With 6 bases removed from V and 5 bases from J, the gap between germline ends came to 10 bases. There are 11 residues in the CDR3. Germline V gives CDR1 DFQATT, CDR2 SNEGSKA (reference sequence). The CDR3 DNA reads TGCAGTGCCCGGCGGGGTGAGACCCAGTACTTC. Its protein product is CSARRGETQYF.

The chain is built from TRBV2 and TRBJ1-1; D is ambiguous. The CDR3 is 11 amino acids. The V and J ends lost 5 bases and 6 bases respectively, with 7 bases between them. Germline values: CDR1 SNHLY, CDR2 FYNNEI. The DNA for the CDR3 is TGTGCCAGCAGTATGAGGGCTGAAGCTTTCTTT. It is translated as CASSMRAEAFF.

The V gene is TRBV5-1, the J gene TRBJ2-2; D unclear. The V gene lost 4 bases and the J gene lost 7 bases, with 14 bases spanning the gap. Germline-derived CDR1 and CDR2 are SGHRS and YFSETQ. The CDR3 has 14 amino acids. In nucleotides, the CDR3 is TGCGCCAGCAGCGCGGACCTGGGCGGCGGGGAGCTGTTTTTT. Translated: CASSADLGGGELFF. Filled out from reference TRBV5-1 and TRBJ2-2, the complete variable domain reads KAGVTQTPRYLIKTRGQQVTLSCSPISGHRSVSWYQQTPGQGLQFLFEYFSETQRNKGNFPGRFSGRQFSNSRSEMNVSTLELGDSALYLCASSADLGGGELFFGEGSRLTVL.

The count of this clone is one. This chain connects TRBV6-5 to TRBJ2-6, with TRBD1 identical over 11 bases. With 8 bases clipped from V and 0 bases from J, the junction kept 0 bases outside the gene matches. The V gene's germline CDR1 is MNHEY and CDR2 SVGAGI. The CDR3 length is 15 residues. CDR3 residues: CASGTGGSGANVLTF. For the CDR3, the DNA is TGTGCCAGCGGGACAGGGGGCTCTGGGGCCAACGTCCTGACTTTC.

The chain carries TRBV27 and TRBJ1-6; tentative D call: TRBD1 (6 bases). The ends were cut back, 5 bases at V and 1 base at J, with 15 bases in the middle. CDR3 length: 17 residues. The germline gives CDR1 MNHEY, CDR2 SMNVEV (reference sequence). The CDR3 nucleotides read TGTGCCAGCAGTCCAACCCCGGACAGATCCTATAATTCACCCCTCCACTTT. This codes for CASSPTPDRSYNSPLHF.

CDR3 in amino acids: CASRVSGTWQETQYF. In nucleotides, the CDR3 is TGTGCCAGCAGGGTTAGCGGGACCTGGCAAGAGACCCAGTACTTC. The V gene is TRBV27, the J gene TRBJ2-5; TRBD2 agrees at 8 bases. V was pared by 6 bases and J by 2 bases, with 8 bases of the junction left unmatched. Germline-derived CDR1 and CDR2 are MNHEY and SMNVEV (reference sequence). The CDR3 covers 15 residues.

V gene TRBV28 combines with J gene TRBJ2-5, with D possibly being TRBD2 (5 bases). This CDR3 region has 13 residues. Germline CDR1 is MDHEN and CDR2 is SYDVKM. V lost 6 bases and J lost 5, with 13 bases in between. The CDR3 reads CASSGLVVETQYF. Here the CDR3 DNA reads TGTGCCAGCAGCGGACTGGTGGTGGAGACCCAGTACTTC.